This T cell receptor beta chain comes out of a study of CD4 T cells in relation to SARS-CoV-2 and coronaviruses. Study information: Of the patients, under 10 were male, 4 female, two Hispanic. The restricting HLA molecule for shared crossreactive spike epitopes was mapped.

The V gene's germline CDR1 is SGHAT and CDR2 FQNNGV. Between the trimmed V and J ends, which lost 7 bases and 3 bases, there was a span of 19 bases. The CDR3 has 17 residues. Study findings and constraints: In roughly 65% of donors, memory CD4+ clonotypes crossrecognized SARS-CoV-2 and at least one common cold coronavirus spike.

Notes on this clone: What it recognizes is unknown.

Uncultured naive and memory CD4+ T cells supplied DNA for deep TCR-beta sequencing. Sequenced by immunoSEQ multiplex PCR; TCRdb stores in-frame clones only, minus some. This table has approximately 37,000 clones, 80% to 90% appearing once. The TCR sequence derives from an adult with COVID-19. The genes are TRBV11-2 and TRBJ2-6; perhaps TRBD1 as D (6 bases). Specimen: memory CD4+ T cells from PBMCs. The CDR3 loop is CASNSAGVLSGANVLTF. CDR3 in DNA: TGTGCCAGCAACTCGGCAGGGGTCCTGAGTGGGGCCAACGTCCTGACTTTC.